Listed below are T cell receptor beta chains from one sample, sequenced in a study of cytomegalovirus exposure and HLA in healthy donors. The assay was immunoSEQ multiplex PCR, and TCRdb's table has in-frame clones only and misses some. The sample holds roughly 250,000 clones; over 70% are singletons and the top ten take about 0.28%. The specimen sequenced was PBMCs. These receptors originate from a girl aged 2 to 9 in good health and CMV-seronegative. The CDR3 runs from the conserved cysteine through the conserved F or W. The D gene is left open where the match is weak. Not all rows give a size; the values are once, few, many and, for expanded clones, a class.

CAWSVVNFHEKLFF	TGTGCCTGGAGTGTGGTCAACTTCCATGAAAAACTGTTTTTT	-	TRBV30	TRBJ1-4	-
CASSRLAGSYEQYF	TGTGCCAGTAGTAGATTAGCGGGGTCCTACGAGCAGTACTTC	TRBD2	TRBV19	TRBJ2-7	once
CASSLTWDRVGNEQFF	TGTGCCAGCAGTCTCACTTGGGACAGGGTCGGCAATGAGCAGTTCTTC	TRBD1	TRBV27	TRBJ2-1	-
CAIRPGLANKETQYF	TGTGCCATCAGGCCGGGACTAGCTAATAAAGAGACCCAGTACTTC	TRBD2	TRBV10-3	TRBJ2-5	-
CASSQGDFPGETQYF	TGTGCCAGCAGCCAAGGGGACTTTCCGGGAGAGACCCAGTACTTC	-	TRBV14	TRBJ2-5	-
CAISGGTGLRNIQYF	TGTGCCATCAGTGGGGGGACAGGGTTAAGGAACATTCAGTACTTC	TRBD1	TRBV10-3	TRBJ2-4	-
CASSLQGTEQYF	TGCGCCAGCAGCTTACAGGGAACCGAGCAGTACTTC	-	TRBV5-1	TRBJ2-7	few
CASSLSKTYEQYF	TGTGCCAGCAGTTTAAGCAAGACCTACGAGCAGTACTTC	-	TRBV27	TRBJ2-7	-
CSSSLQNQPQHF	TGTTCCAGCAGCCTTCAGAATCAGCCCCAGCATTTT	-	TRBV7-9	TRBJ1-5	-
CAWRESGATQYF	TGTGCCTGGAGGGAGTCCGGAGCTACGCAGTATTTT	-	TRBV30	TRBJ2-3	-
CASSPTGLAEPLAKNIQYF	TGCGCCAGCAGCCCAACGGGACTAGCGGAACCCCTAGCCAAAAACATTCAGTACTTC	TRBD2	TRBV5-1	TRBJ2-4	-
CAWSVQRTGGKRSYNSPLHF	TGTGCCTGGAGTGTACAACGGACAGGGGGCAAGCGTTCCTATAATTCACCCCTCCACTTT	TRBD1	TRBV30	TRBJ1-6	-
CASSFFLRSGGAGTQYF	TGTGCCAGCAGCTTTTTCCTCCGGAGCGGGGGGGCGGGGACCCAGTACTTC	TRBD2	TRBV7-6	TRBJ2-5	-
CASSLIGAPTEAFF	TGTGCCAGCAGCTTGATCGGAGCTCCGACTGAAGCTTTCTTT	-	TRBV5-4	TRBJ1-1	-
CASSQEAREDTQYF	TGTGCCAGCAGCCAAGAAGCGCGGGAAGATACGCAGTATTTT	-	TRBV4-2	TRBJ2-3	-
CASSQAGPNTEAFF	TGCGCCAGCAGTCAAGCAGGGCCGAACACTGAAGCTTTCTTT	-	TRBV23-1	TRBJ1-1	-
CASSPEGLAGGYEQYF	TGTGCCAGCAGCCCAGAGGGACTAGCGGGGGGCTACGAGCAGTACTTC	TRBD2	TRBV11-2	TRBJ2-7	-
CASSLGFSDEQYF	TGCGCCAGCAGCTTGGGGTTCTCGGACGAGCAGTACTTC	-	TRBV5-1	TRBJ2-7	few
CASRHNLTSGINSTDTQYF	TGTGCCAGCAGGCACAATCTAACTAGCGGGATAAATAGCACAGATACGCAGTATTTT	TRBD2	TRBV2	TRBJ2-3	-
CASSLGFSEYNEQFF	TGTGCCAGCAGCTTGGGCTTTTCCGAGTACAATGAGCAGTTCTTC	-	TRBV5-4	TRBJ2-1	-
CASNRRTGFLEPQHF	TGTGCCAGTAATCGGAGAACAGGATTTCTTGAGCCCCAGCATTTT	-	TRBV19	TRBJ1-5	-